This record concerns one T cell receptor (beta chain) sequence. In the authors' workflow: Reference gene primer amplification in the assay estimated nucleated cell counts. Repertoires were generated with immunoSEQ multiplex PCR, while TCRdb's copy carries only in-frame clones and drops some. V, J and clone size were drawn from that table, and D and trimming were deduced from the DNA. The sample has roughly 100,000 clones, about 80% seen once. The CDR3 has 15 residues. CDR1 is LNHDA, CDR2 SQIVND, per germline (reference sequence). Trimming took off 7 bases at V and 5 bases at J, with 20 bases between the two ends. The data stem from a study of blood T cell repertoires in COVID-19. Study overall: Material from acute and convalescent COVID-19 was sourced from the United States, Italy and Spain.

The receptor comes from a woman aged 80 or over with active or convalescent COVID-19. The sample comprised peripheral blood. The rearrangement joins TRBV19 to TRBJ2-5; a possible D gene is TRBD1 (5 bases). CDR3 nucleotide sequence: TGTGCCAGTACCACCGCGTGGGGCTTTGGGGAGACCCAGTACTTC. This codes for CASTTAWGFGETQYF.